This paragraph reports one T cell receptor beta chain. Its cognate antigen is unknown. Per germline, CDR1 SGHTA and CDR2 FQGNSA. There are 17 residues in the CDR3. V was clipped by 6 bases and J by 4 bases; unmatched bases: 15. This entry is derived from a study of T cell responses to AZD1222 COVID-19 vaccine. Study-wide findings and caveats: Regions 160-218 and 743-854 held dominance among vaccine-associated CD4 TCRs, which spanned spike.

Libraries were prepared by immunoSEQ multiplex PCR; TCRdb keeps only in-frame clonotypes and omits some of them. The table includes about 130,000 clones, more than 70% detected once. This TCR was recovered from an adult who received the AZD1222 COVID-19 vaccine. The starting material was peripheral blood, obtained 28 days after the second AZD1222 dose. This chain joins TRBV7-2 and TRBJ1-2, with 9 bases identical to TRBD1. The CDR3, as DNA: TGTGCCAGCAGGCAAATACCGGGACAGGGATTTCCCTATGGCTACACCTTC. This encodes CASRQIPGQGFPYGYTF.